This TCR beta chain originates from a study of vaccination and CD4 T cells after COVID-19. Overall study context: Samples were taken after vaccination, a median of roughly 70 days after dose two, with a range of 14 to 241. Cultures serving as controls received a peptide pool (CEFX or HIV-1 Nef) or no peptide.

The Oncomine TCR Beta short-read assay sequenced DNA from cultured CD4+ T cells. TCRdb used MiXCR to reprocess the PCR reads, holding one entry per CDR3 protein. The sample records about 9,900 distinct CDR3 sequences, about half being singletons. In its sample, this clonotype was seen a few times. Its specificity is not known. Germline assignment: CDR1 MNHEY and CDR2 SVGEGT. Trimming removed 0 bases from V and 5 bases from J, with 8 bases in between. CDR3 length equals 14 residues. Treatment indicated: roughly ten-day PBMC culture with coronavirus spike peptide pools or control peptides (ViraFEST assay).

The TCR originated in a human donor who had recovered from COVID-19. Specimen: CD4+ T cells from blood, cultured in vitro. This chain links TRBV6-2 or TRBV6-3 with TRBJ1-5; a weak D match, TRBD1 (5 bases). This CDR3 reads CASSYSPGYQPQHF. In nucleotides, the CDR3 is TGTGCCAGCAGTTACTCTCCAGGGTATCAGCCCCAGCATTTT.